These T cell receptor beta chains were read from a single sample in a study of control samples from healthy donors and cancer patients. The table came from immunoSEQ multiplex PCR; TCRdb's copy has only in-frame clones and leaves some out. The sample holds fewer than 120,000 clones; roughly 90% are singletons and the top ten take roughly 3.7%. Sequenced input: PBMCs. Every receptor here comes from a woman aged 55-70 years with lung cancer. Each CDR3 is given with its conserved first and last residue. D genes are given only for firm matches. Size is stated for part of the rows, as once, few or many counts, or as a class when the clone is expanded.

size: .
J: TRBJ1-2
D: .
V: TRBV7-9
CDR3: CASSHRVEGYGYTF
DNA: TGTGCCAGCAGCCACAGGGTGGAGGGCTATGGCTACACCTTC

size: .
J: TRBJ2-6
D: .
V: TRBV9
CDR3: CASSVLGRGNGANVLTF
DNA: TGTGCCAGCAGCGTACTAGGGAGGGGGAATGGGGCCAACGTCCTGACTTTC

size: .
J: TRBJ1-3
D: .
V: TRBV6-6
CDR3: CASSYSDLASGNTIYF
DNA: TGTGCCAGCAGTTACTCAGATCTGGCCTCTGGAAACACCATATATTTT

size: few
J: TRBJ1-5
D: .
V: TRBV6-5
CDR3: CASSQDRNQPQHF
DNA: TGTGCCAGCAGCCAGGACCGTAATCAGCCCCAGCATTTT

size: .
J: TRBJ2-5
D: TRBD2
V: TRBV28
CDR3: CASSSRGGRQETQYF
DNA: TGTGCCAGCAGTTCCCGGGGGGGGCGTCAAGAGACCCAGTACTTC

size: few
J: TRBJ2-5
D: .
V: TRBV30
CDR3: CAWSVPSTQTQYF
DNA: TGTGCCTGGAGTGTACCCTCCACTCAGACCCAGTACTTC

size: .
J: TRBJ1-2
D: .
V: TRBV7-9
CDR3: CASSLAGGGYGYTF
DNA: TGTGCCAGCAGCTTAGCAGGGGGTGGCTATGGCTACACCTTC

size: .
J: TRBJ2-3
D: .
V: TRBV6-5
CDR3: CASSYPETDTQYF
DNA: TGTGCCAGCAGTTACCCGGAAACAGATACGCAGTATTTT

size: once
J: TRBJ1-1
D: TRBD1
V: TRBV19
CDR3: CASSDREDEAFF
DNA: TGTGCCAGTAGTGACAGGGAAGATGAAGCTTTCTTT

size: .
J: TRBJ2-7
D: .
V: TRBV5-6
CDR3: CASSLSPSYEQYF
DNA: TGTGCCAGCAGCTTGAGCCCCAGCTACGAGCAGTACTTC

size: .
J: TRBJ1-3
D: .
V: TRBV19
CDR3: CASSDSGNTIYF
DNA: TGTGCCAGTTCTGATTCTGGAAACACCATATATTTT

size: .
J: TRBJ1-2
D: .
V: TRBV5-5
CDR3: CASSRDYNYGYTF
DNA: TGTGCCAGCAGCAGGGACTATAACTATGGCTACACCTTC

size: .
J: TRBJ2-2
D: .
V: TRBV4-2
CDR3: CASSQDQQRGVFF
DNA: TGTGCCAGCAGCCAAGATCAACAGCGCGGGGTGTTTTTT

size: .
J: TRBJ1-1
D: TRBD1
V: TRBV11-2
CDR3: CASTGQGVTEAFF
DNA: TGTGCCAGCACCGGACAGGGGGTTACTGAAGCTTTCTTT

size: once
J: TRBJ2-2
D: .
V: TRBV30
CDR3: CAWSVGGPGQTGELFF
DNA: TGTGCCTGGAGTGTAGGGGGGCCAGGCCAAACCGGGGAGCTGTTTTTT

size: .
J: TRBJ2-2
D: .
V: TRBV5-1
CDR3: CASSLNQASMGTGELFF
DNA: TGCGCCAGCAGCTTGAATCAGGCGTCCATGGGCACCGGGGAGCTGTTTTTT

size: .
J: TRBJ1-5
D: .
V: TRBV5-8
CDR3: CASSPRGTWNQPQHF
DNA: TGTGCCAGCAGCCCACGAGGTACCTGGAATCAGCCCCAGCATTTT

size: .
J: TRBJ2-5
D: TRBD1
V: TRBV5-8
CDR3: CASTQDRGRETQYF
DNA: TGTGCCAGCACCCAGGACAGGGGGCGCGAGACCCAGTACTTC

size: .
J: TRBJ2-1
D: .
V: TRBV29-1
CDR3: CSVGLFNEQFF
DNA: TGCAGCGTGGGACTCTTTAATGAGCAGTTCTTC

size: .
J: TRBJ2-1
D: TRBD2
V: TRBV9
CDR3: CASSGIAGVYNEQFF
DNA: TGTGCCAGCAGCGGTATAGCGGGGGTCTACAATGAGCAGTTCTTC

size: .
J: TRBJ1-1
D: TRBD1
V: TRBV11-1
CDR3: CASSRGTGPMNTEAFF
DNA: TGTGCCAGCTCCCGGGGGACAGGGCCCATGAACACTGAAGCTTTCTTT

size: .
J: TRBJ1-1
D: .
V: TRBV5-1
CDR3: CASSLASGGTEAFF
DNA: TGCGCCAGCAGCTTGGCCTCGGGGGGCACTGAAGCTTTCTTT

size: .
J: TRBJ1-4
D: .
V: TRBV5-6
CDR3: CASSSLGNTNEKLFF
DNA: TGTGCCAGCAGCTCATTGGGGAACACGAATGAAAAACTGTTTTTT

size: .
J: TRBJ1-2
D: TRBD1
V: TRBV5-4
CDR3: CASSPDRDYGYTF
DNA: TGTGCCAGCAGCCCGGACAGGGACTATGGCTACACCTTC

size: .
J: TRBJ1-5
D: .
V: TRBV7-2
CDR3: CASSLVTPSNQPQHF
DNA: TGTGCCAGCAGCTTAGTGACACCAAGCAATCAGCCCCAGCATTTT

size: .
J: TRBJ1-5
D: .
V: TRBV15
CDR3: CATSRDVGQPQHF
DNA: TGTGCCACCAGCAGGGATGTGGGTCAGCCCCAGCATTTT

size: .
J: TRBJ1-3
D: .
V: TRBV6-2/TRBV6-3
CDR3: CASSLLSSGASSGNTIYF
DNA: TGTGCCAGCAGTCTACTCAGTTCGGGGGCGAGTTCTGGAAACACCATATATTTT

size: .
J: TRBJ1-2
D: .
V: TRBV2
CDR3: CALGRHNYGYTF
DNA: TGTGCCCTCGGTCGACATAACTATGGCTACACCTTC

size: .
J: TRBJ2-3
D: TRBD2
V: TRBV5-4
CDR3: CASSVGTSGYTDTQYF
DNA: TGTGCCAGCAGCGTGGGGACTAGCGGATACACAGATACGCAGTATTTT

size: .
J: TRBJ1-4
D: .
V: TRBV6-6
CDR3: CASTPGQGSTNEKLFF
DNA: TGTGCCAGCACCCCTGGCCAGGGATCAACTAATGAAAAACTGTTTTTT

size: .
J: TRBJ2-1
D: TRBD2
V: TRBV11-2
CDR3: CASSLAFGTSGGFGEQFF
DNA: TGTGCCAGCAGCTTAGCGTTTGGGACTAGCGGGGGTTTCGGTGAGCAGTTCTTC

size: .
J: TRBJ2-2
D: TRBD2
V: TRBV24-1
CDR3: CATSDFEAGANTGELFF
DNA: TGTGCCACCAGTGATTTTGAAGCGGGGGCGAACACCGGGGAGCTGTTTTTT

size: .
J: TRBJ2-5
D: TRBD2
V: TRBV6-2/TRBV6-3
CDR3: CASSFASGVETQYF
DNA: TGTGCCAGCAGTTTTGCTAGCGGGGTAGAGACCCAGTACTTC

size: .
J: TRBJ2-1
D: .
V: TRBV7-9
CDR3: CATTLTALYNEQFF
DNA: TGTGCCACCACATTGACAGCCCTCTACAATGAGCAGTTCTTC

size: .
J: TRBJ2-5
D: TRBD2
V: TRBV7-2
CDR3: CASSLVGGAGGETQYF
DNA: TGTGCCAGCAGCTTAGTTGGGGGGGCGGGGGGAGAGACCCAGTACTTC

size: .
J: TRBJ1-1
D: .
V: TRBV4-3
CDR3: CASSQDKLRNTEAFF
DNA: TGCGCCAGCAGCCAAGATAAACTCCGGAACACTGAAGCTTTCTTT

size: .
J: TRBJ2-5
D: .
V: TRBV5-1
CDR3: CASSLAIDRRETQYF
DNA: TGCGCCAGCAGCTTGGCCATCGACAGGAGAGAGACCCAGTACTTC

size: .
J: TRBJ1-3
D: .
V: TRBV30
CDR3: CAWSLGISGNTIYF
DNA: TGTGCCTGGAGTTTGGGAATTTCTGGAAACACCATATATTTT

size: .
J: TRBJ2-7
D: .
V: TRBV7-2
CDR3: CASSLSVGGWYEQYF
DNA: TGTGCCAGCAGCTTATCTGTTGGAGGTTGGTACGAGCAGTACTTC

size: .
J: TRBJ1-1
D: .
V: TRBV7-8
CDR3: CASSLDTAGMRTEAFF
DNA: TGTGCCAGCAGCTTAGATACAGCCGGGATGCGCACTGAAGCTTTCTTT

size: .
J: TRBJ1-4
D: .
V: TRBV2
CDR3: CASSEIALVPGSGEKLFF
DNA: TGTGCCAGCAGTGAAATAGCCCTCGTTCCAGGTTCAGGGGAAAAACTGTTTTTT

size: .
J: TRBJ2-3
D: TRBD2
V: TRBV2
CDR3: CASRNLAGETSSTDTQYF
DNA: TGTGCCAGCAGAAATCTAGCGGGGGAAACCTCTAGCACAGATACGCAGTATTTT

size: .
J: TRBJ1-1
D: .
V: TRBV7-8
CDR3: CASSLGTGRTEAFF
DNA: TGTGCCAGCAGCTTAGGTACGGGGAGGACTGAAGCTTTCTTT

size: .
J: TRBJ2-5
D: TRBD1
V: TRBV6-5
CDR3: CASSLRDSGRETQYF
DNA: TGTGCCAGCAGCCTGAGGGACAGCGGTCGCGAGACCCAGTACTTC

size: once
J: TRBJ1-2
D: .
V: TRBV9
CDR3: CASSVDTNYGYTF
DNA: TGTGCCAGCAGCGTGGACACAAACTATGGCTACACCTTC

size: .
J: TRBJ2-3
D: .
V: TRBV7-3
CDR3: CASSARGSTDTQYF
DNA: TGTGCCAGCAGCGCCCGGGGGTCCACAGATACGCAGTATTTT

size: .
J: TRBJ1-6
D: TRBD1
V: TRBV12-3/TRBV12-4
CDR3: CASSLGDRPALHF
DNA: TGTGCCAGCAGTTTGGGGGACAGGCCCGCGCTCCACTTT

size: .
J: TRBJ1-1
D: .
V: TRBV12-3/TRBV12-4
CDR3: CASSLGATEAFF
DNA: TGTGCCAGCAGTTTGGGGGCCACTGAAGCTTTCTTT

size: .
J: TRBJ2-2
D: .
V: TRBV12-3/TRBV12-4
CDR3: CASLRGTGELFF
DNA: TGTGCCAGTTTGCGGGGCACCGGGGAGCTGTTTTTT

size: .
J: TRBJ2-3
D: .
V: TRBV24-1
CDR3: CATSAPGHGADTQYF
DNA: TGTGCCACCAGTGCCCCGGGACACGGCGCAGATACGCAGTATTTT

size: .
J: TRBJ1-2
D: .
V: TRBV24-1
CDR3: CATSDFDSNYGYTF
DNA: TGTGCCACCAGTGATTTCGACAGCAACTATGGCTACACCTTC

size: .
J: TRBJ1-2
D: TRBD1
V: TRBV5-5
CDR3: CASSLTGGGGNQNYGYTF
DNA: TGTGCCAGCAGCCTGACAGGGGGAGGTGGTAATCAAAACTATGGCTACACCTTC